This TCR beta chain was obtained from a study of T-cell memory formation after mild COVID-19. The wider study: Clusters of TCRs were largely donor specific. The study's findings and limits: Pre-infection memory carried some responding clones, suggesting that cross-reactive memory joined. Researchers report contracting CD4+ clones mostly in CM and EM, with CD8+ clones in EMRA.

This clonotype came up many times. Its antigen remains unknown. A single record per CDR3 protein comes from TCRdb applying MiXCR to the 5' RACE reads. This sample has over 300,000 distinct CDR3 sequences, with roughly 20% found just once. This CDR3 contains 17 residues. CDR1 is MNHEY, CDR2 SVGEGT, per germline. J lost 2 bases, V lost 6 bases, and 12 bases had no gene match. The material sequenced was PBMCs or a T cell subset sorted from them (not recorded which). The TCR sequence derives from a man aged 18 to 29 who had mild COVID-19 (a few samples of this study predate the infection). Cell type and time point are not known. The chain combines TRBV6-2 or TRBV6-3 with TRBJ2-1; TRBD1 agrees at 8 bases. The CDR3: CASSDRTGLLTYNEQFF. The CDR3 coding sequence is TGTGCCAGCAGCGATAGGACAGGGCTGTTGACCTACAATGAGCAGTTCTTC.